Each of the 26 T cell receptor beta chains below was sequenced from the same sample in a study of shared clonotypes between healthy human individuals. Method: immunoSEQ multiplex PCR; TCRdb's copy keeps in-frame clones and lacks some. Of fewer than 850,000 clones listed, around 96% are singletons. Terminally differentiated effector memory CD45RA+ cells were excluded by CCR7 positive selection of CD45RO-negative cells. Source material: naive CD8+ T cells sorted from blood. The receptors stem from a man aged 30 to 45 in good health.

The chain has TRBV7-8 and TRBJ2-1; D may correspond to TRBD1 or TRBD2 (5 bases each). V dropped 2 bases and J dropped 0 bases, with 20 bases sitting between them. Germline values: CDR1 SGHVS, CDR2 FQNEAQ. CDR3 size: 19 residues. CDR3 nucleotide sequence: TGTGCCAGCAGCTTAAGGCCGGGGCCCGGCACGTCCTCCTACAATGAGCAGTTCTTC. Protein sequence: CASSLRPGPGTSSYNEQFF.

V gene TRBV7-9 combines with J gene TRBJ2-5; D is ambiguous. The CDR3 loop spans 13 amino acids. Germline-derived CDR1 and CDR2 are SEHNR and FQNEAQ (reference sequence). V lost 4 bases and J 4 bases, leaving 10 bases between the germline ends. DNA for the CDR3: TGTGCCAGCAGCTCTCTAATTGCAGAGACCCAGTACTTC. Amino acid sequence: CASSSLIAETQYF.

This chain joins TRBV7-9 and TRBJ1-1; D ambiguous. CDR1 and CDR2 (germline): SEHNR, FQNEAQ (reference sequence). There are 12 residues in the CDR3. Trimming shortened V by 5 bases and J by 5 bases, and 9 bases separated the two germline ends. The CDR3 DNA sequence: TGTGCCAGCAGCCAAAGAGGGACTGAAGCTTTCTTT. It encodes CASSQRGTEAFF.

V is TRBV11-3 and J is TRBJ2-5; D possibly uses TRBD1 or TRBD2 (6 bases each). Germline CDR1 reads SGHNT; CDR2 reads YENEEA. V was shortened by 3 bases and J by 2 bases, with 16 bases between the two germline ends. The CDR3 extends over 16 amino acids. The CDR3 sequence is CASSLGTPRGQETQYF. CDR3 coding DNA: TGTGCCAGCAGCTTGGGGACTCCTAGGGGGCAAGAGACCCAGTACTTC.

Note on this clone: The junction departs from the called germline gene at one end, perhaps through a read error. Here the CDR3 reads CASSDSNSGELFF. CDR3 coding DNA: TGTGCCAGCAGTGACTCGAACAGCGGGGAGCTGTTTTTT. The chain has TRBV6-4 and TRBJ2-2, with no clear D. In germline, CDR1 is MRHNA, CDR2 SNTAGT. The CDR3 has 13 residues.

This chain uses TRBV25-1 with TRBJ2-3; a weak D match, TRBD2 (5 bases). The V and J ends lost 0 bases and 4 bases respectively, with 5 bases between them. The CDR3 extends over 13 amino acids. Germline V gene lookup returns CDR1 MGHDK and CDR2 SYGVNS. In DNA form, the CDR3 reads TGTGCCAGCAGTGAATATAGCGCAGATACGCAGTATTTT. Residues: CASSEYSADTQYF.

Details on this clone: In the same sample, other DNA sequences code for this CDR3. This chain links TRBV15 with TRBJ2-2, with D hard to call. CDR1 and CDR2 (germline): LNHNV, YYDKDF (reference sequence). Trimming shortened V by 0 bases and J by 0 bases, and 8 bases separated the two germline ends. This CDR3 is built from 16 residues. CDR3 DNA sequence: TGTGCCACCAGCAGAGATAGGGCAGCGAACACCGGGGAGCTGTTTTTT. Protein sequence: CATSRDRAANTGELFF.

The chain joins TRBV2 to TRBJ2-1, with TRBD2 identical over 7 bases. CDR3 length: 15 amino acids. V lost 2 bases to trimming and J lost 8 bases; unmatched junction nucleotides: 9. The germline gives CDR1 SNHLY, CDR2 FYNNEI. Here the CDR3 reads CASSEFRGRLDEQFF. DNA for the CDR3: TGTGCCAGCAGTGAATTTCGCGGGAGATTGGATGAGCAGTTCTTC.

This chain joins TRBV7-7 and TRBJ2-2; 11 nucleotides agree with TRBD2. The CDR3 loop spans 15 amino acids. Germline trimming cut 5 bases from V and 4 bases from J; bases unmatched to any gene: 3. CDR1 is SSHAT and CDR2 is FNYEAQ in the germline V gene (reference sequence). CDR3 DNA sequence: TGTGCCAGCAGCCCGGGACTAGCGGCCACCGGGGAGCTGTTTTTT. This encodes CASSPGLAATGELFF.

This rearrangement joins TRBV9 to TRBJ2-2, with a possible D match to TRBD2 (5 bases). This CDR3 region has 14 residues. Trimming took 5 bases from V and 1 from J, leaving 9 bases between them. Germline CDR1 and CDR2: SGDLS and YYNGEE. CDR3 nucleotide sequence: TGTGCCAGCAGTCAAGGACTGAACACCGGGGAGCTGTTTTTT. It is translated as CASSQGLNTGELFF.

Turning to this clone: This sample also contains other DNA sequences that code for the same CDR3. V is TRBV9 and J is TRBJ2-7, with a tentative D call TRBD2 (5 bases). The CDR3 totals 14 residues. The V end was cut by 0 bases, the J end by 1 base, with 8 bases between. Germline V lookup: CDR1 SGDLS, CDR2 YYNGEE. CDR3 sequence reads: CASSVEGGSYEQYF. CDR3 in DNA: TGTGCCAGCAGCGTAGAAGGAGGATCCTACGAGCAGTACTTC.

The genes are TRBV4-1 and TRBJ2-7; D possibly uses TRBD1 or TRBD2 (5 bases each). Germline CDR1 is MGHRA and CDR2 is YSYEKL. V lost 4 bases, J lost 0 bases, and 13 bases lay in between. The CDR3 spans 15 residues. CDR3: CASSRRDGSSYEQYF. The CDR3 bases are TGCGCCAGCAGCCGACGGGACGGTAGCTCCTACGAGCAGTACTTC.

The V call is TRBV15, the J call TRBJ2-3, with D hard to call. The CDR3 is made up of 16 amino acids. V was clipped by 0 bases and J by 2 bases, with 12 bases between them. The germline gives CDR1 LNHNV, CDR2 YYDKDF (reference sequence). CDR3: CATSRDDIGNTDTQYF. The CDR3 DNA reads TGTGCCACCAGCAGAGATGATATTGGAAACACAGATACGCAGTATTTT.

CDR3 in amino acids: CASSLEQGRTPQETQYF. The CDR3 DNA is TGTGCCAGCAGCTTAGAACAGGGTCGAACCCCCCAAGAGACCCAGTACTTC. The chain has TRBV7-9 and TRBJ2-5, with D possibly being TRBD1 (6 bases). The germline CDR1 and CDR2 sequences are SEHNR and FQNEAQ (reference sequence). The V end was cut by 1 base, the J end by 1 base, with 16 bases between. The CDR3 loop spans 17 amino acids.

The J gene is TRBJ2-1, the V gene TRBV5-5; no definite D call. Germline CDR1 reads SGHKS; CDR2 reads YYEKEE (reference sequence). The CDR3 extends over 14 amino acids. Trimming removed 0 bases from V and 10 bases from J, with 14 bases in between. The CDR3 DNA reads TGTGCCAGCAGCTTGGGACAATCGTTAAGGGAGCAGTTCTTC. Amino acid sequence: CASSLGQSLREQFF.

The CDR3 nucleotides read TGCAGCGTTGATCCCCCGGGAGGCAACAATGAGCAGTTCTTC. It encodes CSVDPPGGNNEQFF. The chain is built from TRBV29-1 and TRBJ2-1, with 7 nucleotides matching TRBD2. The V gene end was trimmed by 3 bases and the J gene end by 5 bases; junction bases not matched to a gene: 7. CDR1 SQVTM and CDR2 ANQGSEA come from the germline V gene. The CDR3 consists of 14 residues.

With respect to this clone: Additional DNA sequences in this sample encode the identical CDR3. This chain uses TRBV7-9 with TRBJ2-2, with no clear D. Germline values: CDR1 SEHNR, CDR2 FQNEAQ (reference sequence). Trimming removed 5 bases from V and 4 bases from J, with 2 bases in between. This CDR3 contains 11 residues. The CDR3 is CASSSTGELFF. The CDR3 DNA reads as TGTGCCAGCAGCAGCACCGGGGAGCTGTTTTTT.

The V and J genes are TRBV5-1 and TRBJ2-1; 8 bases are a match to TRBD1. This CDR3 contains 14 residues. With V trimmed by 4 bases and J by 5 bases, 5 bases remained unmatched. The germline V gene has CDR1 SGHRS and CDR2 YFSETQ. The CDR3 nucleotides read TGCGCCAGCAGCGAGCGGACAGGGAACAATGAGCAGTTCTTC. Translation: CASSERTGNNEQFF.

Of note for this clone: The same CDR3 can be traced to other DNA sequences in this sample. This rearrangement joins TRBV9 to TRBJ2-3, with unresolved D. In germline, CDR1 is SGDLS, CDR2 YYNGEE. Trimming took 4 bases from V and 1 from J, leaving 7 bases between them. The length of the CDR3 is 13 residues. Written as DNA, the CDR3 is TGTGCCAGCAGCCCCCCGCGCACAGATACGCAGTATTTT. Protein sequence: CASSPPRTDTQYF.

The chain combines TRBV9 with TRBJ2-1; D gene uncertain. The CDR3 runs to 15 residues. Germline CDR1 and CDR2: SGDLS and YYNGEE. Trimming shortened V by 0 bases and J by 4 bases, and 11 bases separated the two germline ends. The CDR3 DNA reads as TGTGCCAGCAGCGTAGGGCCAGCCGCTTACAATGAGCAGTTCTTC. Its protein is CASSVGPAAYNEQFF.

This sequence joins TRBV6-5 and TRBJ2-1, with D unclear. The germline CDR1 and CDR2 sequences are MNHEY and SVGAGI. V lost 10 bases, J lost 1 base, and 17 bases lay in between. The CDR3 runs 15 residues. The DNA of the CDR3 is TGTGCCACCACCACCACGTATCGTTCCTACAATGAGCAGTTCTTC. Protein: CATTTTYRSYNEQFF.

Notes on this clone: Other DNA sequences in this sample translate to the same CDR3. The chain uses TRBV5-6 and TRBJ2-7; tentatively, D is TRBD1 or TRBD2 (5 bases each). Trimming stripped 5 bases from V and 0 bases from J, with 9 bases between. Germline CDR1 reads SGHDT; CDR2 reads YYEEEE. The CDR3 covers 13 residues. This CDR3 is CASSEGSSYEQYF. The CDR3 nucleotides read TGTGCCAGCAGTGAGGGGAGCTCCTACGAGCAGTACTTC.

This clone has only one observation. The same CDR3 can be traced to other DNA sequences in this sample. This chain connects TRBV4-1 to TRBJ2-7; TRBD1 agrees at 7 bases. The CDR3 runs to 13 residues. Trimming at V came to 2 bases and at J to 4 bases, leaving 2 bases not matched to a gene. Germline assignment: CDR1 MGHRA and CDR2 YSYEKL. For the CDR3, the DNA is TGCGCCAGCAGCCAAAAACAGGGGTACGAGCAGTACTTC. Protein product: CASSQKQGYEQYF.

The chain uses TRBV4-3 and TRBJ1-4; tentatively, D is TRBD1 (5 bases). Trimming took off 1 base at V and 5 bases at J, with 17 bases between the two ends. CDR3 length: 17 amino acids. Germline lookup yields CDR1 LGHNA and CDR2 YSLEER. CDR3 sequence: CASSQASWDLGNEKLFF. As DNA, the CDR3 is TGCGCCAGCAGCCAAGCTTCTTGGGACCTAGGAAATGAAAAACTGTTTTTT.

CDR3 in amino acids: CVSRGAGANVLTF. CDR3 nucleotide sequence: TGTGTGAGTAGGGGGGCTGGGGCCAACGTCCTGACTTTC. This chain uses TRBV19 with TRBJ2-6; D tentatively reads TRBD1 or TRBD2 (6 bases each). This CDR3 contains 13 residues. The germline gives CDR1 LNHDA, CDR2 SQIVND (reference sequence).

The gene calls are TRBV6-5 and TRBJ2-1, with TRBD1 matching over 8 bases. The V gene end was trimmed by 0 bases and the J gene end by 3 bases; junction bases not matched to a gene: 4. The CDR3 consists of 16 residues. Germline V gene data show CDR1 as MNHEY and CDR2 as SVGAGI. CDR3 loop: CASSYSSGGYYNEQFF. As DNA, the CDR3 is TGTGCCAGCAGTTACTCATCAGGGGGCTACTACAATGAGCAGTTCTTC.